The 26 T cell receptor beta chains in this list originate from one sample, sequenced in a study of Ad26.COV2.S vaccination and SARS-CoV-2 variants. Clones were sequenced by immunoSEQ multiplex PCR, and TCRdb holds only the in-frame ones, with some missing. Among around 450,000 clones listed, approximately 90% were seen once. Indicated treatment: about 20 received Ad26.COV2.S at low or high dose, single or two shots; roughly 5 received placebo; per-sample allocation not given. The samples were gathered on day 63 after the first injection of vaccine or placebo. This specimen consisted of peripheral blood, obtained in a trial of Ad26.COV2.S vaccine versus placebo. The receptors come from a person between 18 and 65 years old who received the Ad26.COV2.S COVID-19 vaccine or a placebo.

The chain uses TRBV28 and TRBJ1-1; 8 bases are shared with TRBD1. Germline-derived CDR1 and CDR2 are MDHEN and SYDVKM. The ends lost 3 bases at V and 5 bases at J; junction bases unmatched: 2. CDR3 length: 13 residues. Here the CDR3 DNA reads TGTGCCAGCAGTTTCAGGGGGCGAACTGAAGCTTTCTTT. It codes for CASSFRGRTEAFF.

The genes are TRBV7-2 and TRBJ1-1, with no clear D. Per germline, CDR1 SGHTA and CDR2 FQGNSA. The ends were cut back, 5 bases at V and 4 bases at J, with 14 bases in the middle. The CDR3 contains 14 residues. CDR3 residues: CASSAIELSTEAFF. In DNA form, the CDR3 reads TGTGCCAGCAGCGCAATAGAACTGAGCACTGAAGCTTTCTTT.

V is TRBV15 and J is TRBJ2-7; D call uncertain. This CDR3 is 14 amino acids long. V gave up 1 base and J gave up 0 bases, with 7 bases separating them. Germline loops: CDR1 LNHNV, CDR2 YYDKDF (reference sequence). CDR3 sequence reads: CATSRVGYSYEQYF. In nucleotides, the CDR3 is TGTGCCACCAGCAGAGTGGGCTACTCCTACGAGCAGTACTTC.

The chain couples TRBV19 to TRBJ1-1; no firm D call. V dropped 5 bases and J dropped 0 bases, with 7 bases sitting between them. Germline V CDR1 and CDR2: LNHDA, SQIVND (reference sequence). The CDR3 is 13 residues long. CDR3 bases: TGTGCCAGTAGTCCGAGGATGAACACTGAAGCTTTCTTT. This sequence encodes CASSPRMNTEAFF.

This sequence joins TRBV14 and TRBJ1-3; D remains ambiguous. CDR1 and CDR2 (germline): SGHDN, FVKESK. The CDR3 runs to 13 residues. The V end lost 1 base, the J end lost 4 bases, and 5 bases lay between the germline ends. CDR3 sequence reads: CASSQGYGNTIYF. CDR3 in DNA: TGTGCCAGCAGCCAAGGATACGGAAACACCATATATTTT.

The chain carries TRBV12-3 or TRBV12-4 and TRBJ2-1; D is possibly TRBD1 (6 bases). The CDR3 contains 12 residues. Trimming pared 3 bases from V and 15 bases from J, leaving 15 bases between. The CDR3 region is CASSFIQGLPFF. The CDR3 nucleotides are TGTGCCAGCAGTTTCATACAGGGATTGCCGTTCTTC.

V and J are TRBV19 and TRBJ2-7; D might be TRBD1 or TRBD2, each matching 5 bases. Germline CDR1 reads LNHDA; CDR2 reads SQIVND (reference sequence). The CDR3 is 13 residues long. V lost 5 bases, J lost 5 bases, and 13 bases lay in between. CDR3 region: CASSRGRGNEQYF. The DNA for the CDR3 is TGTGCCAGTAGTCGGGGAAGGGGCAACGAGCAGTACTTC.

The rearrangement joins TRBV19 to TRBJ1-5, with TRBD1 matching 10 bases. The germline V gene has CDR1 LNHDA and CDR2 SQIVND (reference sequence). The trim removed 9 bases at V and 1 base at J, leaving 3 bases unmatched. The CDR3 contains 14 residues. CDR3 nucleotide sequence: TGTGCCAGAGGACAGGGGGTAAGCAATCAGCCCCAGCATTTT. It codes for CARGQGVSNQPQHF.

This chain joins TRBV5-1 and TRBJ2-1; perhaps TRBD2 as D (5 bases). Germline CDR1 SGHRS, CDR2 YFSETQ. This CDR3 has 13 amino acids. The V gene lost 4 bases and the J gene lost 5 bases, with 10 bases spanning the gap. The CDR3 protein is CASSPEEDNEQFF. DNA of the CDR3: TGCGCCAGCAGCCCGGAGGAGGACAATGAGCAGTTCTTC.

The CDR3 DNA sequence: TGTGCCAGCAGCGCCGGGACTCTCTCCTACAATGAGCAGTTCTTC. Protein product: CASSAGTLSYNEQFF. This sequence joins TRBV9 and TRBJ2-1; D is possibly TRBD2 (6 bases). The V and J ends lost 3 bases and 0 bases respectively, with 10 bases between them. The CDR3 sequence is 15 residues long. Germline assignment: CDR1 SGDLS and CDR2 YYNGEE.

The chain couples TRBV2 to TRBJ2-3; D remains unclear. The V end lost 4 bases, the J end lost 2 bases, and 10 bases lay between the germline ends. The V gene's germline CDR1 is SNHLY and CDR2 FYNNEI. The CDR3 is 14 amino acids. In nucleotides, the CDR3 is TGTGCCAGCAGTGCCCGATCACTCACAGATACGCAGTATTTT. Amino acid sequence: CASSARSLTDTQYF.

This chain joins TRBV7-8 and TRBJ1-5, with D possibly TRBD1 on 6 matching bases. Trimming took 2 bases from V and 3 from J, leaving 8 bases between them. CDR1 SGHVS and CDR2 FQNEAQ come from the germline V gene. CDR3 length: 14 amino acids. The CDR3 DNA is TGTGCCAGCAGCTTAAACAGGGTCAATCAGCCCCAGCATTTT. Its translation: CASSLNRVNQPQHF.

The CDR3 DNA sequence: TGTGCCAGCAGTGAATGGGGACAGGGAGTCCTTTACAATGAGCAGTTCTTC. Its protein product is CASSEWGQGVLYNEQFF. The rearrangement uses TRBV6-1 and TRBJ2-1; 9 nucleotides line up with TRBD1. The CDR3 spans 17 residues. Germline trimming cut 2 bases from V and 4 bases from J; bases unmatched to any gene: 9. Germline CDR1 MNHNS, CDR2 SASEGT.

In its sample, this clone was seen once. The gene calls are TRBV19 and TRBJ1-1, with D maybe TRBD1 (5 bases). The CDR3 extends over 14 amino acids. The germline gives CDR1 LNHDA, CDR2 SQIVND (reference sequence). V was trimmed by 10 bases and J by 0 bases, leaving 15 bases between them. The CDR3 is CATSRAGMNTEAFF. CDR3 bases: TGTGCCACCAGTAGGGCAGGGATGAACACTGAAGCTTTCTTT.

The CDR3 sequence is CASSLDRGYTEAFF. Here the CDR3 DNA reads TGTGCCAGCAGTCTGGACAGGGGATACACTGAAGCTTTCTTT. The V gene is TRBV27, the J gene TRBJ1-1; 9 bases fit TRBD1. Germline-derived CDR1 and CDR2 are MNHEY and SMNVEV (reference sequence). The J segment lost 3 bases and the V segment lost 5 bases, leaving 4 bases of the junction unmatched. The CDR3 totals 14 residues.

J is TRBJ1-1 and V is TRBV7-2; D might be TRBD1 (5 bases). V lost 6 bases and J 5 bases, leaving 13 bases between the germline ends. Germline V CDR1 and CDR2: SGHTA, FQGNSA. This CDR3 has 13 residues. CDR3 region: CASSRDSDTEAFF. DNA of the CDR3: TGTGCCAGCAGTCGGGACTCGGATACTGAAGCTTTCTTT. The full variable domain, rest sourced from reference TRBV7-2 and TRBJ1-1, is GAGVSQSPSNKVTEKGKDVELRCDPISGHTALYWYRQSLGQGLEFLIYFQGNSAPDKSGLPSDRFSAERTGGSVSTLTIQRTQQEDSAVYLCASSRDSDTEAFFGQGTRLTVV.

The CDR3 DNA follows: TGTGCCAGCAGTTACGCGCCTACCCTCAGGACTGAAGCTTTCTTT. Protein product: CASSYAPTLRTEAFF. This sequence joins TRBV6-2 or TRBV6-3 and TRBJ1-1; D unresolved. This CDR3 spans 15 amino acids. V was trimmed by 2 bases and J by 5 bases, leaving 15 bases between them. CDR1 and CDR2 (germline): MNHEY, SVGEGT.

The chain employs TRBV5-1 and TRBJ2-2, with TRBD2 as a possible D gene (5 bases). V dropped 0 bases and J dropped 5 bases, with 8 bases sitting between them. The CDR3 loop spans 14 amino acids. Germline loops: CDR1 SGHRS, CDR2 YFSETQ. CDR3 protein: CASSLGSGTGELFF. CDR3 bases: TGCGCCAGCAGCTTGGGCTCGGGGACCGGGGAGCTGTTTTTT.

The CDR3 region has the DNA TGTGCCAGCAGCTTTGAAACGGCAGTCTCTCCCCCAAACTATGGCTACACCTTC. Its translation: CASSFETAVSPPNYGYTF. This chain connects TRBV7-2 to TRBJ1-2, with D hard to call. This CDR3 comprises 18 residues. Germline CDR1 is SGHTA and CDR2 is FQGNSA. V was trimmed by 3 bases and J by 2 bases, leaving 22 bases between them.

The DNA of the CDR3 is TGTGCCAGCAGCCGTTCCCATTGGGATACGCAGTATTTT. This encodes CASSRSHWDTQYF. The V and J genes are TRBV9 and TRBJ2-3; D gene uncertain. The CDR3 length is 13 residues. V lost 4 bases, J lost 6 bases, and 12 bases lay in between. From germline, CDR1 is SGDLS and CDR2 YYNGEE.

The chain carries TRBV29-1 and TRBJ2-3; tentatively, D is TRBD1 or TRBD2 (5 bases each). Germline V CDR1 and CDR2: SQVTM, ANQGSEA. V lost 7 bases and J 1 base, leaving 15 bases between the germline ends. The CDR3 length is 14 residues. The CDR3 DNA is TGCAGCGCCAAAAGGGGAGTGGGCACAGATACGCAGTATTTT. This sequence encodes CSAKRGVGTDTQYF.

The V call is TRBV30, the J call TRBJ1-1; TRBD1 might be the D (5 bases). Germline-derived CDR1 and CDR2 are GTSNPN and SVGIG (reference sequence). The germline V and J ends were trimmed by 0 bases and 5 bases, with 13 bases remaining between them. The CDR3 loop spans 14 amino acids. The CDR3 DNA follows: TGTGCCTGGAGTGTACGTCAGGGATGGACTGAAGCTTTCTTT. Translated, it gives CAWSVRQGWTEAFF.

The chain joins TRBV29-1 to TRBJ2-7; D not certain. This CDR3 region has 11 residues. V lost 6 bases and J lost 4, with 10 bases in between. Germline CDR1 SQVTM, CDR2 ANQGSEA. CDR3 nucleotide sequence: TGCAGCGTCGGGCAGGCGTACGAGCAGTACTTC. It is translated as CSVGQAYEQYF.

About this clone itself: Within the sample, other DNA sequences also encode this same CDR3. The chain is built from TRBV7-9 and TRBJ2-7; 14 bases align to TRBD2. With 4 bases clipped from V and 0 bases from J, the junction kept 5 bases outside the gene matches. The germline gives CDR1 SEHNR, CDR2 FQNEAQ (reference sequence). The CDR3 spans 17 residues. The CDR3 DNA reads TGTGCCAGCAGCTCGGGACTAGCGGGAGTGGGCTCCTACGAGCAGTACTTC. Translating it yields CASSSGLAGVGSYEQYF. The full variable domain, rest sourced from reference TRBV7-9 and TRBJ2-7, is DTGVSQNPRHKITKRGQNVTFRCDPISEHNRLYWYRQTLGQGPEFLTYFQNEAQLEKSRLLSDRFSAERPKGSFSTLEIQRTEQGDSAMYLCASSSGLAGVGSYEQYFGPGTRLTVT.

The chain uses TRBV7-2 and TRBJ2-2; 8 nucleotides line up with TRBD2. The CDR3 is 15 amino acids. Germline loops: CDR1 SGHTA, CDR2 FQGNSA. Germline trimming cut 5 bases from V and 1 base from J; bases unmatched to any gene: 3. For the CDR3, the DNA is TGTGCCAGCAGCCCGGGAGGGATGAACACCGGGGAGCTGTTTTTT. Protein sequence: CASSPGGMNTGELFF.

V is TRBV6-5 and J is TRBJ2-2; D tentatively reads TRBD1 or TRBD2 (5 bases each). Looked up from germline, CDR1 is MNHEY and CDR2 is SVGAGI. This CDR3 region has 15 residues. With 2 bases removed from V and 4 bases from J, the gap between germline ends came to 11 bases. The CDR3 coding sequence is TGTGCCAGCAGTTACGAGAGGGGTACCACCGGGGAGCTGTTTTTT. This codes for CASSYERGTTGELFF.